Here is one T cell receptor beta chain with its context. This clone's antigen is unknown. Base qualities are missing; no much larger clone stands one base away. The sample belongs to a study of cytomegalovirus exposure and HLA in healthy donors (dated by TCRdb to between 2016 and 2019). Some background on the complete study: In an earlier analysis of fewer than 750 of the donors, 250 to 350 Gb of sequence data and approximately 100 million unique TCR beta sequences from about 179 million T cells were reported. About 310 gigabases of sequencing data and 70 million to 100 million unique TCR sequences were included in an early release covering about 620 HLA-typed donors. The genetic ancestry cluster associated with self-reported Caucasian donors included 80% to 90% of the approximately 430 genotyped donors. The study aimed to test whether cataloging public T cell receptors could reveal signatures of past pathogen exposure. The T cell repertoires of around 730 subjects were profiled by immunosequencing and related to cytomegalovirus serostatus. In addition to the first cohort of 666 subjects, a separate validation cohort of under 150 different subjects was used. The study combined high-throughput TCR immunosequencing, statistical association of individual TCRs with disease status, and machine learning to predict cytomegalovirus infection status. A later analysis re-analyzed previously published TCR beta repertoires from several hundred donors and added high-resolution HLA genotyping to study TCR occurrence patterns. The later analysis used no new phenotypic data to find candidate immune exposures, relying instead on TCR beta sequences and their occurrence across donors. In an earlier analysis of several hundred of the donors, high-throughput TCR beta sequencing was used to judge whether each TCR beta V gene segment behaved as functional or pseudogenic. Donor age, sex, ethnicity and CMV serostatus were collected together with the repertoire data. A later genetic analysis used genome-wide SNP genotypes for 398 of the 666 donors, treating that subset as a discovery cohort. Every repertoire in the discovery cohort had been generated on one and the same sequencing platform. Both class I and class II loci were covered by HLA typing, at four-digit resolution. The number of typed donors differed by locus: roughly 629-640 for A, B, C, DRB1 and DQB1; approximately 540 for DQA1; around 610 for DPA1; and 450 to 480 for DPB1. Because of strong linkage in the cohort, five DR-DQ haplotypes were treated as single units for association and clustering. Among some 400 genotyped donors of the cohort, an average of around 220,000 unique TCR beta nucleotide sequences was sequenced per donor, of which roughly 17% were non-productive.

The cohort comprised around 690 healthy bone marrow donors. At the time of sampling, all cohort members were nominally healthy, though unrecorded immune exposures were likely present. The donor was CMV seronegative and belonged to the group of roughly 330 seronegative cohort members. A peripheral blood sample was provided by each donor, and peripheral blood mononuclear cells were used for TCR beta sequencing. The Qiagen DNeasy Blood Extraction Kit was used to extract genomic DNA from the blood cell samples. What the study reported, not specific to this receptor: HLA typing was unavailable for some donors at each locus, so association tests used only the typed subset. In both the original and validation cohorts, the classifier was reported to diagnose cytomegalovirus status with high specificity and sensitivity. The presence/absence analyses assumed that sequencing depth was roughly uniform across donors, and that assumption may not be true. Because the 87-base-pair reads could not distinguish some IMGT-functional V segments, including TRBV6-2 and TRBV6-3, those segments were excluded. Correlated functional status among segregating V segments might reflect linkage disequilibrium, but an unknown experimental factor could not be ruled out. This cohort had only TCR beta chains sequenced, and the lack of alpha or paired-chain data limited which features could be detected. V-gene and J-gene trimming of TCR beta chains was associated with a missense DCLRE1C variant in a later genetic analysis, and the association was replicated in an independent cohort. In a later analysis, the rate of TCR association differed among HLA loci, with DRB1 alleles having the most associated TCRs and HLA-C alleles having the fewest. According to a later genetic analysis, donors in an Asian-associated ancestry cluster had fewer N-insertions in productive TCRs than the approximately 670-donor mean. A later analysis found that most CMV-associated TCR beta chains appeared HLA-restricted, with HLA associations seemingly driven largely by CMV exposure. Because counts were too low, roughly 16 rarely observed V segments, including chromosome 9 orphons, were left out of the earlier analysis of approximately 500 of the donors. The sequencing pipeline was judged likely to have produced a cluster of highly shared sequence variants as a technical artifact. In the study, 150 to 200 TCR beta chains were listed as associated with cytomegalovirus. Across donors, most TCR sequences were observed very rarely, whereas some public TCRs were present in many individuals. The only immune exposure information available for the cohort was CMV serostatus. Assigning TCR associations to individual alleles was difficult when HLA alleles, especially DR and DQ, strongly co-occurred. At a false discovery rate of 0.05, a later analysis linked some 17,000 TCR beta sequences to specific HLA alleles. A further reported finding was that TCR beta sequences accurately predicted the HLA-A and HLA-B alleles for most subjects in the first cohort. It was suggested by the authors that the approach could potentially be generalized to other disease states and immunological phenotypes. In vitro tests confirmed that a few of the cytomegalovirus-associated TCR beta chains recognize cytomegalovirus antigens. Compared with equally common non-associated chains, HLA-associated TCR beta chains in a later analysis were more clonally expanded and had lower generation probabilities. In a later analysis, several top co-occurrence clusters were reported to appear linked to parvovirus B19, influenza, CMV and Epstein-Barr virus. In an earlier analysis of about 600 of the donors, most TCR beta V segments appeared in productive rearrangements about 87% or about 30% of the time, broadly matching IMGT annotations.

Counted from cysteine to phenylalanine, this CDR3 has 13 amino acids. Here the CDR3 DNA is all that survives: 39 bases in frame from base 1. For CDR1 and CDR2, the germline V gene lists MNHEY and SVGAGI. Trimming costs V 5 bases and J 10 bases, and their ends lie 17 bases apart. The library was generated by the immunoSEQ multiplex PCR assay. The multiplex PCR relied on a mix of 60 forward primers for TCR Vbeta segments and 13 reverse primers for TCR Jbeta segments. Amplification of the CDR3 region of rearranged TCR beta genes was performed with a multiplex PCR assay on genomic DNA. The Illumina HiSeq System was used to sequence the amplified TCR beta libraries as 87-base-pair reads. In the original analysis: A later analysis counted about 80 million unique TCR beta chains across the 670 or so repertoires, and around 9.9 million of these chains were shared by at least two donors. Raw reads were error-corrected and collapsed into unique sequences with a nearest-neighbor algorithm that merged closely related sequences to remove PCR and sequencing errors. To assign V, D and J gene segments, CDR3 sequences were aligned to IMGT reference sequences. For a sequence to be retained, a match of at least six nucleotides to both a V gene segment and a J gene segment was required. A rearrangement was called productive if the CDR3 had no stop codons and remained in frame with V and J, and every other rearrangement was called non-productive. Following IMGT convention, CDR3 was defined as the stretch from the second conserved V-encoded cysteine up to the conserved J-encoded phenylalanine. The earlier analysis of about 590 of the donors excluded sequences that lacked an unambiguous match to a single V gene segment. An earlier analysis of approximately 590 of the donors called V segments functional above 56.7% productive rearrangements and segregating when the between-donor standard deviation exceeded 5%. A statistical classification framework was developed to diagnose cytomegalovirus status using the catalog of TCR beta chain sequences. A later analysis assigned V and J genes by comparing TCR nucleotide sequences with IMGT/GENE-DB human TR gene sequences. Using the TCRdist pipeline, a later analysis assigned CDR3 sequences along with most-parsimonious VDJ recombination scenarios. In a later analysis, each TCR beta chain was defined by its CDR3 amino acid sequence together with its V-gene family, and reads lacking a unique V-gene family were excluded. A later analysis removed 550 to 700 highly shared, low-generation-probability nucleotide sequences to deal with suspected cross-contamination and a sequencing artifact. In a later analysis, a clonal expansion index was calculated for each public chain from normalized within-repertoire ranks of inferred template counts. A later analysis computed generation probabilities with a VDJ recombination model fitted to out-of-frame rearrangements, and checked the results against IGoR. A later analysis scored TCR-TCR, TCR-HLA and TCR-CMV co-occurrence with hypergeometric tests, applying a repertoire-size bias correction to TCR pairs. A later analysis estimated false discovery rates by permuting HLA or CMV assignments 20 times. In a later analysis, co-occurring TCRs were grouped using DBSCAN, and TCRdist sequence similarity was added for clustering within HLA-allele-positive subsets. Repertoires with fewer than 30,000 or more than 120,000 public chains were left out of co-occurrence clustering, as were four to six repertoires with anomalous nucleotide sharing. TCRdb holds this immuneACCESS table with in-frame rearrangements only. Some clones are missing; in checked studies, unresolved V genes explain under half, and the rest has no known cause. V and J calls and clone size are given by that table; D and trimming were obtained from the DNA. Counted in this sample were about 160,000 clones; approximately 88% of them appeared once. The ten largest make up 0.35% to 0.4% of the sample.

The V and J segments used are TRBV6-5 and TRBJ2-5; the D gene is perhaps TRBD1, on 6 matching bases. The specimen was PBMCs. This sequence was found in a boy younger than 10 in good health and CMV-seronegative. The nucleotide sequence reads TGTGCCAGCAGTCGGACAGAGCTTACAGGCCAGTACTTC. Its protein is CASSRTELTGQYF.